This T cell receptor beta chain was captured in a study of PD-1 blockade in mismatch repair-deficient tumors. A single count supports this clone. What it binds is unknown. Time point: roughly 10-day in vitro stimulation with candidate neoantigen peptide 6. A few pembrolizumab responders had their TCRs sequenced. Seven ELISpot-reactive neoantigen peptides each drove a 10-day in vitro stimulation. An identically run culture lacking peptide was the fold-change baseline. Generated by immunoSEQ multiplex PCR, the TCRdb table keeps only in-frame clones and is missing some. The sample includes approximately 15,000 clones, roughly nine tenths of them seen just once. Looked up from germline, CDR1 is SGDLS and CDR2 is YYNGEE. V shed 0 bases and J 4 bases; nucleotides not matched to a gene: 9. The CDR3 loop spans 17 amino acids.

The chain uses TRBV9 and TRBJ2-1, with 8 bases that match TRBD2. The starting material was cells cultured in vitro, obtained from a patient treated with pembrolizumab. The sequence derives from an adult with mismatch repair-deficient cancer. The CDR3 DNA follows: TGTGCCAGCAGCGTAGATTTCTCGGGAGGGTCTTACAATGAGCAGTTCTTC. It is translated as CASSVDFSGGSYNEQFF.